This note documents a single T cell receptor beta chain sequence. Its antigen remains unknown. V lost 7 bases and J 7 bases, leaving 17 bases between the germline ends. CDR3 length: 14 amino acids. Germline V lookup: CDR1 LNHDA, CDR2 SQIVND (reference sequence). The source of the sample is a study of T cell responses to AZD1222 COVID-19 vaccine. Generated by immunoSEQ multiplex PCR, the TCRdb table keeps only in-frame clones and is missing some. The sample records about 75,000 clones, more than 70% being singletons. Whole-study results and caveats: Females made up more of the donors, who were largely white British, and clonal diversity may have come out too low.

Specimen: peripheral blood, collected 28 days after the second dose of the MenACWY control vaccine. The sequence derives from an adult who received the MenACWY meningococcal vaccine as a control. The V gene is TRBV19, the J gene TRBJ1-5, with D possibly TRBD1 on 6 matching bases. CDR3 region: CASTSQGNDQPQHF. The DNA for the CDR3 is TGTGCCAGTACCTCACAGGGAAATGACCAGCCCCAGCATTTT.